This T cell receptor (beta chain) was observed in a study of T cells after yellow fever vaccination. Study-wide points: The booster saw the reappearance of most primary-vaccination clones (approximately 96% CD4, about 85% CD8).

TCRdb re-analysed the 5' RACE reads in MiXCR, keeping a single row per CDR3 protein. The table has hundreds of thousands of distinct CDR3 sequences, less than 9.5% seen once. This CDR3 is 14 amino acids long. Germline V lookup: CDR1 DFQATT, CDR2 SNEGSKA (reference sequence). The V gene lost 2 bases and the J gene lost 2 bases, with 10 bases spanning the gap. Comment on this clonotype: The antigen is unknown.

The sample in question was PBMCs, obtained around 45 days after the first yellow fever vaccination. The chain recombines TRBV20-1 with TRBJ1-5; D not certain. This receptor was taken from a man younger than 30 who received the YFV17D yellow fever vaccine. This CDR3 is CSARRFQGNQPQHF. CDR3 bases: TGCAGTGCTAGACGCTTCCAGGGCAATCAGCCCCAGCATTTT.